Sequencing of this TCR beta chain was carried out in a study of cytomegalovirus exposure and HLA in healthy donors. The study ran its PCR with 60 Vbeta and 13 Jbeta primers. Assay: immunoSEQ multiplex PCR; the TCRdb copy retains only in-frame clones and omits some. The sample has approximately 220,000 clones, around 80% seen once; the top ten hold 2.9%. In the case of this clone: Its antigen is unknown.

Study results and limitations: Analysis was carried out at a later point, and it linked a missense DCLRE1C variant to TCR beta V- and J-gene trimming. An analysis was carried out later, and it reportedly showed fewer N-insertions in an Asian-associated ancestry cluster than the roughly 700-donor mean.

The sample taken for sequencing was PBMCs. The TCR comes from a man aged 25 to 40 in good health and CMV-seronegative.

CDR3 amino acids: CASSLYYEQYF. CDR3 DNA: TGTGCCAGCAGCCTATACTACGAGCAGTACTTC. The rearrangement joins TRBV2 to TRBJ2-7; the D is unclear. The CDR3 sequence is 11 residues long. V lost 6 bases and J lost 3, with 6 bases in between. Germline CDR1 is SNHLY and CDR2 is FYNNEI.